Following are 30 T cell receptor beta chains from one sample sequenced in a study of T cell changes during pregnancy in multiple sclerosis. Here immunoSEQ multiplex PCR was the method, and the copy in TCRdb shows in-frame clones only, minus some. In the table there are roughly 70,000 clones, about 88% of which are singletons. This specimen was peripheral blood, taken before pregnancy. These receptor sequences come from a female donor with multiple sclerosis, enrolled in a pregnancy study.

This clone was counted once. The chain uses TRBV6-5 and TRBJ2-7; 14 positions match TRBD2. The CDR3 length is 15 residues. Per germline, CDR1 MNHEY and CDR2 SVGAGI. V shed 6 bases, J shed 4 bases, and the junction held 5 bases outside the gene matches. The CDR3 spells CASRPRLAGGYEQYF. The CDR3 bases are TGTGCCAGCAGGCCCCGACTAGCGGGAGGGTACGAGCAGTACTTC.

V and J are TRBV4-2 and TRBJ1-2, with a tentative D call TRBD1 (6 bases). In germline, CDR1 is LGHNA, CDR2 YNFKEQ. This CDR3 spans 15 amino acids. V lost 9 bases and J 4 bases, leaving 21 bases between the germline ends. CDR3: CASREKGEGIYGYTF. The CDR3 coding sequence is TGTGCCAGTCGAGAGAAGGGGGAGGGTATCTATGGCTACACCTTC.

The chain has TRBV2 and TRBJ1-5; D remains ambiguous. Per the germline V gene, CDR1 is SNHLY and CDR2 is FYNNEI. The CDR3 runs to 11 residues. The V gene lost 6 bases and the J gene lost 7 bases, with 7 bases spanning the gap. The CDR3 region is CASRGAQPQHF. For the CDR3, the DNA is TGTGCCAGCAGAGGAGCCCAGCCCCAGCATTTT.

This chain connects TRBV27 to TRBJ2-2; no definite D call. Germline loops: CDR1 MNHEY, CDR2 SMNVEV (reference sequence). The CDR3 consists of 14 residues. Trimming took off 1 base at V and 3 bases at J, with 6 bases between the two ends. The CDR3 nucleotides read TGTGCCAGCAGTTTATTCGGTTACACCGGGGAGCTGTTTTTT. Residues: CASSLFGYTGELFF.

This rearrangement joins TRBV18 to TRBJ1-3, with D maybe TRBD1 (6 bases). Between the trimmed V and J ends, which lost 4 bases and 0 bases, there was a span of 13 bases. Germline V CDR1 and CDR2: KGHSH, LQKENI. The CDR3 runs 16 residues. This chain's CDR3 is CASSRTGIISGNTIYF. CDR3 in DNA: TGTGCCAGCTCACGCACAGGGATCATCTCTGGAAACACCATATATTTT.

The genes are TRBV5-1 and TRBJ2-7, with TRBD1 identical over 8 bases. In germline, CDR1 is SGHRS, CDR2 YFSETQ. This CDR3 spans 14 amino acids. With V trimmed by 0 bases and J by 4 bases, 3 bases remained unmatched. The CDR3 DNA follows: TGCGCCAGCAGCTTGGACAGGGGGGATTACGAGCAGTACTTC. Protein: CASSLDRGDYEQYF. Full variable domain (rest looked up from reference TRBV5-1 and TRBJ2-7): KAGVTQTPRYLIKTRGQQVTLSCSPISGHRSVSWYQQTPGQGLQFLFEYFSETQRNKGNFPGRFSGRQFSNSRSEMNVSTLELGDSALYLCASSLDRGDYEQYFGPGTRLTVT.

This rearrangement joins TRBV10-3 to TRBJ2-7; tentatively, D is TRBD1 (6 bases). Per the germline V gene, CDR1 is ENHRY and CDR2 is SYGVKD. The CDR3 runs 14 residues. The germline V and J ends were trimmed by 10 bases and 7 bases, with 23 bases remaining between them. This CDR3 reads CATQGTGPIWEQYF. The CDR3, as DNA: TGTGCCACCCAGGGGACGGGGCCGATCTGGGAGCAGTACTTC.

V is TRBV4-3 and J is TRBJ1-3, with D uncertain. Trimming stripped 1 base from V and 0 bases from J, with 7 bases between. This CDR3 region has 15 residues. The germline CDR1 and CDR2 sequences are LGHNA and YSLEER. CDR3 nucleotides: TGCGCCAGCAGCCAAGGACGGGGCTCTGGAAACACCATATATTTT. Its translation: CASSQGRGSGNTIYF.

This clone appeared a few times. V gene TRBV10-1 combines with J gene TRBJ2-3; a possible D gene is TRBD1 (6 bases). The V end was cut by 10 bases, the J end by 4 bases, with 18 bases between. CDR1 and CDR2 (germline): WNHNN, SYGVQD (reference sequence). CDR3 length: 14 amino acids. CDR3 sequence (DNA): TGCGCCACAAACCAGGGACACTTGTCAGATACGCAGTATTTT. Translated, it gives CATNQGHLSDTQYF.

This clone was seen just once. The rearrangement links TRBV7-2 to TRBJ1-2; 11 bases map to TRBD1. The V and J ends lost 3 bases and 6 bases, in that order; junction bases with no gene match: 18. Per the germline V gene, CDR1 is SGHTA and CDR2 is FQGNSA. CDR3 size: 19 residues. CDR3 sequence reads: CASSLRSGTGGLQAHGYTF. The CDR3, as DNA: TGTGCCAGCAGCTTGCGGTCTGGGACAGGGGGTCTTCAGGCACATGGCTACACCTTC. The whole variable domain, filled in from reference TRBV7-2 and TRBJ1-2, reads GAGVSQSPSNKVTEKGKDVELRCDPISGHTALYWYRQSLGQGLEFLIYFQGNSAPDKSGLPSDRFSAERTGGSVSTLTIQRTQQEDSAVYLCASSLRSGTGGLQAHGYTFGSGTRLTVV.

The rearrangement links TRBV11-2 to TRBJ2-1; D is perhaps TRBD1 (6 bases). The CDR3 contains 15 residues. Germline CDR1 is SGHAT and CDR2 is FQNNGV. Trimming removed 1 base at V and 4 bases at J, with 11 bases between. The CDR3 sequence is CASSLGGLLYNEQFF. CDR3 nucleotides: TGTGCCAGCAGCTTAGGGGGGCTTCTTTACAATGAGCAGTTCTTC.

The chain links TRBV29-1 to TRBJ2-3, with a possible D match to TRBD1 (6 bases). V was pared by 3 bases and J by 1 base, with 17 bases between. Germline V gives CDR1 SQVTM, CDR2 ANQGSEA. The CDR3 runs to 16 residues. Written as DNA, the CDR3 is TGCAGCGTTGAGGGGGCGCTGGGGCCTGGCACAGATACGCAGTATTTT. Protein: CSVEGALGPGTDTQYF.

The CDR3 DNA is TGTGCCAGCACTATAACGAGCGGGCCCCAGCATTTT. Its protein product is CASTITSGPQHF. This chain connects TRBV6-1 to TRBJ1-5; D is ambiguous. CDR3 length equals 12 residues. Germline V CDR1 and CDR2: MNHNS, SASEGT. V lost 7 bases to trimming and J lost 9 bases, with 13 bases between them.

The chain carries TRBV9 and TRBJ2-6; D not resolved. Per the germline V gene, CDR1 is SGDLS and CDR2 is YYNGEE. The CDR3 totals 16 residues. Deletions cut 4 bases from V and 0 bases from J, with 11 bases between. The CDR3 protein is CASSPRSYSGANVLTF. In DNA, the CDR3 is TGTGCCAGCAGCCCCCGGAGCTACTCTGGGGCCAACGTCCTGACTTTC.

The V call is TRBV4-1, the J call TRBJ2-1; TRBD2 agrees at 7 bases. V lost 1 base, J lost 10 bases, and 10 bases stayed unmatched. The germline V gene encodes CDR1 MGHRA and CDR2 YSYEKL. CDR3 size: 15 residues. The CDR3 coding sequence is TGCGCCAGCAGCCAAGCCCGGGACTACCCCAGGGAGCAGTTCTTC. Translation gives CASSQARDYPREQFF.

The V and J genes are TRBV28 and TRBJ2-1; 8 positions agree with TRBD2. The CDR3 is 15 residues long. The germline CDR1 and CDR2 sequences are MDHEN and SYDVKM. V shed 5 bases and J 7 bases; nucleotides not matched to a gene: 10. The CDR3 DNA follows: TGTGCCAGCAGTCCTCTCGGGGGGGCGAGAAATGAGCAGTTCTTC. Protein product: CASSPLGGARNEQFF.

This rearrangement joins TRBV10-3 to TRBJ2-3; perhaps TRBD1 as D (5 bases). This CDR3 has 13 amino acids. Per the germline V gene, CDR1 is ENHRY and CDR2 is SYGVKD. V shed 0 bases and J shed 5 bases, with 6 bases lying between them. The CDR3, as DNA: TGTGCCATCAGTGAGTCGGGGCGAGATACGCAGTATTTT. Amino acids: CAISESGRDTQYF.

The V call is TRBV18, the J call TRBJ2-3; 7 nucleotides agree with TRBD2. CDR3 length equals 14 residues. Germline lookup yields CDR1 KGHSH and CDR2 LQKENI. Trimming removed 6 bases from V and 0 bases from J; junction bases left unmatched: 3. CDR3 sequence: CASSLAVSTDTQYF. CDR3 DNA: TGTGCCAGCTCCCTAGCGGTGAGCACAGATACGCAGTATTTT.

This clone came up once. The V call is TRBV27, the J call TRBJ2-3, with D unclear. Trimming took off 6 bases at V and 2 bases at J, with 15 bases between the two ends. There are 15 residues in the CDR3. The V gene's germline CDR1 is MNHEY and CDR2 SMNVEV (reference sequence). The CDR3 sequence: CASSPDIKFTDTQYF. The CDR3 DNA reads as TGTGCCAGCAGCCCAGACATCAAGTTCACAGATACGCAGTATTTT.

The rearrangement links TRBV7-2 to TRBJ1-3; D gene uncertain. The CDR3 is 14 residues long. Germline CDR1 SGHTA, CDR2 FQGNSA. V was pared by 3 bases and J by 1 base, with 7 bases between. In DNA, the CDR3 is TGTGCCAGCAGCTTGCAGGTTTCTGGAAACACCATATATTTT. Residues: CASSLQVSGNTIYF.

This chain links TRBV5-1 with TRBJ2-7; 9 bases map to TRBD1. J was trimmed by 7 bases and V by 3 bases; bases with no gene match: 14. This CDR3 comprises 16 residues. Germline-derived CDR1 and CDR2 are SGHRS and YFSETQ. This CDR3 is CASSSLVTGGVGEQYF. The CDR3 DNA follows: TGCGCCAGCAGCTCCTTGGTTACAGGGGGCGTCGGGGAGCAGTACTTC. Based on the CDR3 plus reference TRBV5-1 and TRBJ2-7, the full variable domain is KAGVTQTPRYLIKTRGQQVTLSCSPISGHRSVSWYQQTPGQGLQFLFEYFSETQRNKGNFPGRFSGRQFSNSRSEMNVSTLELGDSALYLCASSSLVTGGVGEQYFGPGTRLTVT.

This clone was seen once. This chain connects TRBV5-1 to TRBJ2-2; perhaps TRBD1 as D (5 bases). V lost 4 bases and J 4 bases, leaving 14 bases between the germline ends. The CDR3 is made up of 15 amino acids. Germline V gives CDR1 SGHRS, CDR2 YFSETQ. The CDR3 DNA reads as TGCGCCAGCAGCAAAGGACAACCGGGCACCGGGGAGCTGTTTTTT. Translation gives CASSKGQPGTGELFF.

This clone was observed a few times. The CDR3 bases are TGTGCCAGCAGCTTGAGGAGGGAGCAGTACTTC. Protein product: CASSLRREQYF. V is TRBV5-6 and J is TRBJ2-7; a possible D gene is TRBD2 (5 bases). The CDR3 has 11 amino acids. Per germline, CDR1 SGHDT and CDR2 YYEEEE. V dropped 1 base and J dropped 7 bases, with 6 bases sitting between them.

The chain employs TRBV10-3 and TRBJ1-4; D is undetermined. The CDR3 has 15 residues. V lost 0 bases and J 5 bases, leaving 10 bases between the germline ends. Germline assignment: CDR1 ENHRY and CDR2 SYGVKD. The CDR3: CAISESTRPNEKLFF. The DNA of the CDR3 is TGTGCCATCAGTGAGTCGACCAGGCCCAATGAAAAACTGTTTTTT.

The chain uses TRBV4-2 and TRBJ2-7; TRBD1 aligns across 10 bases. This CDR3 has 16 amino acids. V was pared by 0 bases and J by 3 bases, with 5 bases of the junction left unmatched. Germline V gives CDR1 LGHNA, CDR2 YNFKEQ. The CDR3 loop reads CASSQERGQGNYEQYF. DNA for the CDR3: TGTGCCAGCAGCCAAGAAAGGGGACAGGGGAACTACGAGCAGTACTTC.

The chain couples TRBV6-1 to TRBJ1-5, with unresolved D. V lost 4 bases and J lost 0, with 10 bases in between. CDR1 is MNHNS, CDR2 SASEGT, per germline. This CDR3 has 15 residues. The DNA for the CDR3 is TGTGCCAGCAGTGGGTCACCCTATAGCAATCAGCCCCAGCATTTT. Translated: CASSGSPYSNQPQHF.

The J gene is TRBJ2-1, the V gene TRBV4-3; possible D gene TRBD2, 5 bases. The CDR3 is 15 residues long. V lost 4 bases, J lost 7 bases, and 17 bases lay in between. CDR1 and CDR2 from the germline V gene are LGHNA and YSLEER. CDR3 sequence: CASSPDTASGNEQFF. The DNA of the CDR3 is TGCGCCAGCAGCCCCGACACTGCGTCGGGGAATGAGCAGTTCTTC.

The V gene is TRBV19, the J gene TRBJ1-6; D uncertain. Trimming removed 3 bases from V and 7 bases from J, with 16 bases in between. The CDR3 totals 16 residues. CDR1 and CDR2 from the germline V gene are LNHDA and SQIVND (reference sequence). In DNA form, the CDR3 reads TGTGCCAGTAGTATGCGTCCTAGTCACTTAAATTCACCCCTCCACTTT. Translated, it gives CASSMRPSHLNSPLHF.

This clone was recorded only once. DNA for the CDR3: TGTGCCAGCAGCTCGTTGGCGACAGGGGGAATTGAAAAACTGTTTTTT. Translating it yields CASSSLATGGIEKLFF. The gene calls are TRBV14 and TRBJ1-4; 9 bases match TRBD1. The junction had 11 bases not matched to a gene; V was cut back by 5 bases and J by 7 bases. From germline, CDR1 is SGHDN and CDR2 FVKESK. The CDR3 totals 16 residues. Full variable domain (missing parts from reference TRBV14 and TRBJ1-4): EAGVTQFPSHSVIEKGQTVTLRCDPISGHDNLYWYRRVMGKEIKFLLHFVKESKQDESGMPNNRFLAERTGGTYSTLKVQPAELEDSGVYFCASSSLATGGIEKLFFGSGTQLSVL.

This clone was recorded once. This rearrangement joins TRBV14 to TRBJ2-7; 7 bases match TRBD1. The V and J ends lost 8 bases and 2 bases, in that order; junction bases with no gene match: 6. The CDR3 runs to 13 residues. CDR1 and CDR2 from the germline V gene are SGHDN and FVKESK. CDR3 loop: CASFRDSPYEQYF. CDR3 DNA: TGTGCCAGCTTCCGGGACAGCCCCTACGAGCAGTACTTC. The entire variable domain, with the rest obtained from reference TRBV14 and TRBJ2-7, is as follows: EAGVTQFPSHSVIEKGQTVTLRCDPISGHDNLYWYRRVMGKEIKFLLHFVKESKQDESGMPNNRFLAERTGGTYSTLKVQPAELEDSGVYFCASFRDSPYEQYFGPGTRLTVT.